These T cell receptor beta chains were read from a single sample in a study of blood T cell repertoires in COVID-19. The method was immunoSEQ multiplex PCR; TCRdb's version includes in-frame clones alone and lacks a portion of them. This table holds some 140,000 clones, roughly 78% found once. The sequenced sample consisted of peripheral blood. The receptors come from a man aged 55-75 years with acute or convalescent COVID-19. The CDR3 runs from the conserved cysteine through the conserved F or W. D genes are given only for firm matches. For some rows the clone size is stated as once, few or many, or as a class when expanded; others skip it.

j_call: TRBJ1-5
d_call: NA
v_call: TRBV28
clone_size: NA
cdr3_nt: TGTGCCAGCTTAATGGGGGGGGGCAATCAGCCCCAGCATTTT
cdr3_aa: CASLMGGGNQPQHF

j_call: TRBJ1-2
d_call: NA
v_call: TRBV15
clone_size: NA
cdr3_nt: TGTGCCACCAGCAGAGGGGCAGGGGATGGCTACACCTTC
cdr3_aa: CATSRGAGDGYTF

j_call: TRBJ1-5
d_call: NA
v_call: TRBV28
clone_size: NA
cdr3_nt: TGTGCCAGCAGTTTCCCAGGGGCCGATCAGCCCCAGCATTTT
cdr3_aa: CASSFPGADQPQHF

j_call: TRBJ1-3
d_call: NA
v_call: TRBV3-1/TRBV3-2
clone_size: NA
cdr3_nt: TGTGCCAGCAGCCAAGAGGACAGACCAACCTCTGGAAACACCATATATTTT
cdr3_aa: CASSQEDRPTSGNTIYF

j_call: TRBJ2-1
d_call: TRBD2
v_call: TRBV24-1
clone_size: NA
cdr3_nt: TGTGCCACCAGTGGTGTAGCGGGGCCAATAAATGAGCAGTTCTTC
cdr3_aa: CATSGVAGPINEQFF

j_call: TRBJ2-4
d_call: TRBD2
v_call: TRBV28
clone_size: once
cdr3_nt: TGTGCCAGCAGTCCCGGGACTAGCGGGAGGGCCATTCAGTACTTC
cdr3_aa: CASSPGTSGRAIQYF

j_call: TRBJ1-3
d_call: NA
v_call: TRBV30
clone_size: few
cdr3_nt: TGTGCCGGACGGAGGTCGGGAAACACCATATATTTT
cdr3_aa: CAGRRSGNTIYF

j_call: TRBJ2-7
d_call: NA
v_call: TRBV12-3/TRBV12-4
clone_size: NA
cdr3_nt: TGTGCCAGCACCATGGGACAAGTCTACGAGCAGTACTTC
cdr3_aa: CASTMGQVYEQYF

j_call: TRBJ2-1
d_call: NA
v_call: TRBV3-1/TRBV3-2
clone_size: NA
cdr3_nt: TGTGCCAGCAGCCAAGTGGAGGGGCCCCCGAATGAGCAGTTCTTC
cdr3_aa: CASSQVEGPPNEQFF

j_call: TRBJ2-5
d_call: TRBD2
v_call: TRBV28
clone_size: few
cdr3_nt: TGTGCCAGCACCAAACCGGGACTAGCGGGAGGGAGAGAGACCCAGTACTTC
cdr3_aa: CASTKPGLAGGRETQYF

j_call: TRBJ2-1
d_call: TRBD2
v_call: TRBV5-4
clone_size: few
cdr3_nt: TGTGCCAGCATGGGGACTAGCGGCCTTGAAGATGAGCAGTTCTTC
cdr3_aa: CASMGTSGLEDEQFF

j_call: TRBJ1-4
d_call: NA
v_call: TRBV5-1
clone_size: NA
cdr3_nt: TGCGCCAGCAGCAGTCTATCCTCCGAAAAACTGTTTTTT
cdr3_aa: CASSSLSSEKLFF

j_call: TRBJ1-2
d_call: NA
v_call: TRBV5-5
clone_size: NA
cdr3_nt: TGTGCCAGCAGCTTGAATCCGGGGTCGGGCTATGGCTACACCTTC
cdr3_aa: CASSLNPGSGYGYTF

j_call: TRBJ1-1
d_call: TRBD1
v_call: TRBV5-4
clone_size: NA
cdr3_nt: TGTGCCAGCAGCTGGGACAGCATGAACACTGAAGCTTTCTTT
cdr3_aa: CASSWDSMNTEAFF

j_call: TRBJ2-3
d_call: TRBD2
v_call: TRBV5-1
clone_size: NA
cdr3_nt: TGCGCCAGCAGCTTGGGGACTAGCGCAAGCACAGATACGCAGTATTTT
cdr3_aa: CASSLGTSASTDTQYF

j_call: TRBJ1-6
d_call: TRBD1
v_call: TRBV6-5
clone_size: NA
cdr3_nt: TGTGCCAGCGGGACAGACTATAATTCACCCCTCCACTTT
cdr3_aa: CASGTDYNSPLHF

j_call: TRBJ2-7
d_call: TRBD1
v_call: TRBV5-1
clone_size: NA
cdr3_nt: TGCGCCAGCAGCTTTACAGGGGGCGCTAAGATCCTCCACGAGCAGTACTTC
cdr3_aa: CASSFTGGAKILHEQYF

j_call: TRBJ2-7
d_call: TRBD1
v_call: TRBV10-1
clone_size: NA
cdr3_nt: TGCGCCAGCAGGGGACAGGGGTGCTCCTACGAGCAGTACTTC
cdr3_aa: CASRGQGCSYEQYF

j_call: TRBJ1-1
d_call: NA
v_call: TRBV7-2
clone_size: NA
cdr3_nt: TGTGCCAGCAGCTTCCCCCAGGGGCACACTGAAGCTTTCTTT
cdr3_aa: CASSFPQGHTEAFF

j_call: TRBJ2-7
d_call: TRBD1
v_call: TRBV6-5
clone_size: NA
cdr3_nt: TGTGCCAGCCGAGAGACAGGGGGCTACGAGCAGTACTTC
cdr3_aa: CASRETGGYEQYF

j_call: TRBJ2-3
d_call: NA
v_call: TRBV7-2
clone_size: few
cdr3_nt: TGTGCCAGCAGCACCGGGTTCACAGATACGCAGTATTTT
cdr3_aa: CASSTGFTDTQYF

j_call: TRBJ1-1
d_call: NA
v_call: TRBV6-1
clone_size: NA
cdr3_nt: TGTGCCAGCAGCGAAGCGGGGGGGGCTGAGGCTGAAGCTTTCTTT
cdr3_aa: CASSEAGGAEAEAFF

j_call: TRBJ1-1
d_call: NA
v_call: TRBV18
clone_size: NA
cdr3_nt: TGTGCCAGCTCAGGATCCCTGGGAGGTGAAGCTTTCTTT
cdr3_aa: CASSGSLGGEAFF

j_call: TRBJ2-1
d_call: TRBD1
v_call: TRBV5-1
clone_size: few
cdr3_nt: TGCGCCAGCACCCTGACAGGGAACTCCTACAATGAGCAGTTCTTC
cdr3_aa: CASTLTGNSYNEQFF